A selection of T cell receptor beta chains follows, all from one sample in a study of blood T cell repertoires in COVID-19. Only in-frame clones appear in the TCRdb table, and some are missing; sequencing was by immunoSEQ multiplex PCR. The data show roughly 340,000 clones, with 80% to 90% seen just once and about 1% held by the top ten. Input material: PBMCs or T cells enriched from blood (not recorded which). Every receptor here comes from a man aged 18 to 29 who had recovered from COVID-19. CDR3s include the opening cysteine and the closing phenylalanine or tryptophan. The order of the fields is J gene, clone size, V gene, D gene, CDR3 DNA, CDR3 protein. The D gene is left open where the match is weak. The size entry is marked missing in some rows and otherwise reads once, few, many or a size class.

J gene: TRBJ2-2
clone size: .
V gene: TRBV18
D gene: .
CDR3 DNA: TGTGCCAGCTCACCGAACACGAACACCGGGGAGCTGTTTTTT
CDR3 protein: CASSPNTNTGELFF

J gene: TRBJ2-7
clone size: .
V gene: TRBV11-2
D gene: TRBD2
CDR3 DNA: TGTGCCAGCAGCTTACACCTAGCGGGAGGGAGGAACGAGCAGTACTTC
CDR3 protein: CASSLHLAGGRNEQYF

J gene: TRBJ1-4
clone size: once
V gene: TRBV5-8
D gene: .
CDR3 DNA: TGTGCCAGCAGCTTTCCCAGGGATAATGAAAAACTGTTTTTT
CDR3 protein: CASSFPRDNEKLFF

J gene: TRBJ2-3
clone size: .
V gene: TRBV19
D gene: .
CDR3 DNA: TGTGCCAGTAGTACAACTAGAATCGGGACTGGACTTAGCACAGATACGCAGTATTTT
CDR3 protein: CASSTTRIGTGLSTDTQYF

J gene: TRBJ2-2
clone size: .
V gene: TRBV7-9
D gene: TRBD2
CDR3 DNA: TGTGCCAGCTCGGGACTAGCGGGAGGGACCGGGGAGCTGTTTTTT
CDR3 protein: CASSGLAGGTGELFF

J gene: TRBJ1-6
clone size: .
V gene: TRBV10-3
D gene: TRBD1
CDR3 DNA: TGTGCCATTGGGTTGGGACAGGATAATTCACCCCTCCACTTT
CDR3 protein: CAIGLGQDNSPLHF

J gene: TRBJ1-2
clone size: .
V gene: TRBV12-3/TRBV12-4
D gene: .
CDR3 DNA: TGTGCCAGCAGGTCGACGGGGTACTATGGCTACACCTTC
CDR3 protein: CASRSTGYYGYTF

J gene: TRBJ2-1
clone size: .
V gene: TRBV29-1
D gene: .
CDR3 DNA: TGCAGCGTCGAGAGACAGGCCGCCTACAATGAGCAGTTCTTC
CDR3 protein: CSVERQAAYNEQFF

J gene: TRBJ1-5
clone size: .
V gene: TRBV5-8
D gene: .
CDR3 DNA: TGTGCCAGCAGCTGGGGCAGCACGAGCGGGCAGCCCCAGCATTTT
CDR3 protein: CASSWGSTSGQPQHF

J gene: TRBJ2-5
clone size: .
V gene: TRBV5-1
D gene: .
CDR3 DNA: TGCGCCAGCAGCTTGGACGGGTACCAAGAGACCCAGTACTTC
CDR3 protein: CASSLDGYQETQYF

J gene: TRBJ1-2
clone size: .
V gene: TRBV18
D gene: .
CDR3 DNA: TGTGCCAGCTCACCCCAGGGTGACAACTATGGCTACACCTTC
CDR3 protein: CASSPQGDNYGYTF

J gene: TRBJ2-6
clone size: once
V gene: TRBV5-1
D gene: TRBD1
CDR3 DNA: TGCGCCAGCAGTCCCGGGACAGGGGGCTATGGGGCCAACGTCCTGACTTTC
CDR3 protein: CASSPGTGGYGANVLTF

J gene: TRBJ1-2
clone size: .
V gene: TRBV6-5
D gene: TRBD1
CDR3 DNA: TGTGCCACTACGACAGGGGGAAGCATCAGGGATGGCTACACCTTC
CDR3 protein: CATTTGGSIRDGYTF

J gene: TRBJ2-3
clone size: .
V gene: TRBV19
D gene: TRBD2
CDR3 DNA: TGTGCCAGTACGCTAGCGGGATCTACAGATACGCAGTATTTT
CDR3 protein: CASTLAGSTDTQYF

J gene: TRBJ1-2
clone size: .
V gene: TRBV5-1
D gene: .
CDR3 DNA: TGCGCCAGCACCACAGCCCCTACGTCGAACTATGGCTACACCTTC
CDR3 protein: CASTTAPTSNYGYTF

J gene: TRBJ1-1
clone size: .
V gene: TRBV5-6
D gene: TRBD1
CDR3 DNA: TGTGCCAGCAGCCGATACCGGGACAGTGAAGCTTTCTTT
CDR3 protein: CASSRYRDSEAFF

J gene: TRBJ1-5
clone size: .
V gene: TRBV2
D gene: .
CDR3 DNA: TGTGCCAGCAGGGACACGAGCAATCAGCCCCAGCATTTT
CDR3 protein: CASRDTSNQPQHF

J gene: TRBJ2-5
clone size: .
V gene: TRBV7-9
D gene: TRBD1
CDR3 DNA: TGTGCCAGCAGCCTCGGACAGGTGCATGAGACCCAGTACTTC
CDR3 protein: CASSLGQVHETQYF

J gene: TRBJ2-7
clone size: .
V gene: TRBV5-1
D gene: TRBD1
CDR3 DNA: TGCGCCAGCAGCGGACAGGGTCTGGACGAGCAGTACTTC
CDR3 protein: CASSGQGLDEQYF

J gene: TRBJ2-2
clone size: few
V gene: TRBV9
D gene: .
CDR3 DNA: TGTGCCAGCGGAGAGCAGGGGCGCTACACCGGGGAGCTGTTTTTT
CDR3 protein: CASGEQGRYTGELFF

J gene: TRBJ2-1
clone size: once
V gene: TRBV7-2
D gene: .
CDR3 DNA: TGTGCCAGCAGCTCCGGGATGCGTGAGCAGTTCTTC
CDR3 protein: CASSSGMREQFF

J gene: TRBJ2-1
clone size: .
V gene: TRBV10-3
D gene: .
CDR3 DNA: TGTGCCATCAGTGGGCCCGACACCCGGGGGTATGAGCAGTTCTTC
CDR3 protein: CAISGPDTRGYEQFF

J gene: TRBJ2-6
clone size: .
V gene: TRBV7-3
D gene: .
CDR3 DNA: TGTGCCAGCAGCTCCCTGGCGACACTCTCTGGGGCCAACGTCCTGACTTTC
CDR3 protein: CASSSLATLSGANVLTF

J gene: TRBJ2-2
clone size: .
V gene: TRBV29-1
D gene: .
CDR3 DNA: TGCAGCGTTGTCGGTTACACCGGGGAGCTGTTTTTT
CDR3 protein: CSVVGYTGELFF

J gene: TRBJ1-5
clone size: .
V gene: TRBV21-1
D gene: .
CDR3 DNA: TGTGCCAGCAGCACGCCGGGACAGTTAACGCCTAGCAATCAGCCCCAGCATTTT
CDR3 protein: CASSTPGQLTPSNQPQHF

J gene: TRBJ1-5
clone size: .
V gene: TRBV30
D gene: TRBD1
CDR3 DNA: TGTGCCTGGAGAGAGGGGACAGGGCATCAGCCCCAGCATTTT
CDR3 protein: CAWREGTGHQPQHF

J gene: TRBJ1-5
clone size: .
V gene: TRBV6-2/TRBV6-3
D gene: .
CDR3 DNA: TGTGCCAGCAGTTACTCTATATTAAGCAATCAGCCCCAGCATTTT
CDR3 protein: CASSYSILSNQPQHF

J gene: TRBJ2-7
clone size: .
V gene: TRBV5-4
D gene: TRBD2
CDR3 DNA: TGTGCCAGCAGCCCCCCCGGGGGGTCCGTCTACGAGCAGTACTTC
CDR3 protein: CASSPPGGSVYEQYF

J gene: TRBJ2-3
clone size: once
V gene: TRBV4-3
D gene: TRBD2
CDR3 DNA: TGCGCCAGCAGCCAAGGAGAGCGGGGGACAGATACGCAGTATTTT
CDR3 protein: CASSQGERGTDTQYF

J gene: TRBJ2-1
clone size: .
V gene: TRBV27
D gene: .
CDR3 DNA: TGTGCCAGCAGTATCTACACTCGGAGCAATGAGCAGTTCTTC
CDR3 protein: CASSIYTRSNEQFF

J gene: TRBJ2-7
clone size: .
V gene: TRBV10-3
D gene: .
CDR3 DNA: TGTGCCATCAGCTGGGGACATGGATCCTACGAGCAGTACTTC
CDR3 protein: CAISWGHGSYEQYF

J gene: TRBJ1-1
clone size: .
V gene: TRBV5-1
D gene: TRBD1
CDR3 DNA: TGCGCCAGCAGAGAAGGACAGGGAGGGCTTGAAGCTTTCTTT
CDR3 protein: CASREGQGGLEAFF

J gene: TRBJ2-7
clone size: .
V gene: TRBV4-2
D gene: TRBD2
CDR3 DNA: TGTGCCAGCAGCCCGACTAGCGGGGTGTCAGAGCAGTACTTC
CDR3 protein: CASSPTSGVSEQYF

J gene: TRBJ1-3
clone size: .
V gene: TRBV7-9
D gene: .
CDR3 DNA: TGTGCCAGCAGCCCCCGGGACACTGGAAACACCATATATTTT
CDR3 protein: CASSPRDTGNTIYF

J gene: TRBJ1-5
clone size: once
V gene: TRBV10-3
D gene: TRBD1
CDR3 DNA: TGTGCCATCAAACACCGGGACAGGGAGCGGTATAGCAATCAGCCCCAGCATTTT
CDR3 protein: CAIKHRDRERYSNQPQHF

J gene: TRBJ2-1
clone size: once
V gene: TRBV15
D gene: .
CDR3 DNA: TGTGCCACCAGCAGAGATCGGTATGAGCAGTTCTTC
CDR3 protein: CATSRDRYEQFF

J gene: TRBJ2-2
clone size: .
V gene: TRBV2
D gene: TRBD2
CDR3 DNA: TGTGCCAGCAGTGCAGACGGGGGGGTTCCCGGGGAGCTGTTTTTT
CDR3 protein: CASSADGGVPGELFF

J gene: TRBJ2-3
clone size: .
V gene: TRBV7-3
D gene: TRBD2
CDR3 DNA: TGTGCCAGCAGCTTAGGGGCTAGCGGGAGGCTCAGCACAGATACGCAGTATTTT
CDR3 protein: CASSLGASGRLSTDTQYF

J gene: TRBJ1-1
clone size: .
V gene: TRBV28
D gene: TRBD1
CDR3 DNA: TGTGCCAGCAGTCAGGGGGCGACTGGGAACACTGAAGCTTTCTTT
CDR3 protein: CASSQGATGNTEAFF

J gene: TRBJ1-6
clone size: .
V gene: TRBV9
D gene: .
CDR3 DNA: TGTGCCAGCAGCGCAGTTGACACGGCCCCTAATTCACCCCTCCACTTT
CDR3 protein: CASSAVDTAPNSPLHF

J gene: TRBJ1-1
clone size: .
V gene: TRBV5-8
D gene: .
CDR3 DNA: TGTGCCAGCAGCTTGGCCGCGGGGGTAATGAACACTGAAGCTTTCTTT
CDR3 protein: CASSLAAGVMNTEAFF

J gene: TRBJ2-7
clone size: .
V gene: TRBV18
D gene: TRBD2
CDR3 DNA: TGTGCCAGCTCCCCTAGCGGGCTCCCCAAAATACAGCAGTACTTC
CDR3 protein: CASSPSGLPKIQQYF

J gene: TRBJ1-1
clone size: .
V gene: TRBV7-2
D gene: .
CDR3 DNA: TGTGCCAGCAGCTTATCGGAGGGAACTGAAGCTTTCTTT
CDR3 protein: CASSLSEGTEAFF

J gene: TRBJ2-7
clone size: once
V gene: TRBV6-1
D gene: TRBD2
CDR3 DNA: TGTGCCAGCAGTGAAGCGGGGGGGAGCTCCTACGAGCAGTACTTC
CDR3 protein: CASSEAGGSSYEQYF

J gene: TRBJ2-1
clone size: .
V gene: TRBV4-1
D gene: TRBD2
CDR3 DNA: TGCGCCAGCAGCTCCCCTGAACTAGCGCAATACAATGAGCAGTTCTTC
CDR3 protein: CASSSPELAQYNEQFF

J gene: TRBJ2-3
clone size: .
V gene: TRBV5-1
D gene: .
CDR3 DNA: TGCGCCAGCAGCTTAGACAGGATCACAGATACGCAGTATTTT
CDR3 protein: CASSLDRITDTQYF

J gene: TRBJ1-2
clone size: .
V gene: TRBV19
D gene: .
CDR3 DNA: TGTGCCAGTAGGAGGACAAACTATGGCTACACCTTC
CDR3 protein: CASRRTNYGYTF

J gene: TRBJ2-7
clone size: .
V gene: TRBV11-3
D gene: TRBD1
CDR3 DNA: TGTGCCAGCAGCATCAGACAGGGTTACGAGCAGTACTTC
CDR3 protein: CASSIRQGYEQYF

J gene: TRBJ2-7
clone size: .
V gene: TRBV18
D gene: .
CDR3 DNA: TGTGCCAGCTCACCTCCAGGGATCTCCTACGAGCAGTACTTC
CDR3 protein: CASSPPGISYEQYF

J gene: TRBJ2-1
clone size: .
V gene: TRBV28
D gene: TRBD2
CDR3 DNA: TGTGTGGCGGGAGGAAAAAATGAGCAGTTCTTC
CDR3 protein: CVAGGKNEQFF

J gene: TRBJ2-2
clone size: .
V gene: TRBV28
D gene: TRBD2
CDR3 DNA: TGTGCCAGCAGTTTTGTCCGGCGGGAGGGTAGAACCGGGGAGCTGTTTTTT
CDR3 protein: CASSFVRREGRTGELFF

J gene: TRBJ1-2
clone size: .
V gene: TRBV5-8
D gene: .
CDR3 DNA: TGTGCCAGCAGCTTGGACAGAAGTTATGGCTACACCTTC
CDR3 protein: CASSLDRSYGYTF

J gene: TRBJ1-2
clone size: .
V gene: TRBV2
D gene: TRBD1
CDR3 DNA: TGTGCCAGTACTCCGGGACAGGGATATGGCTACACCTTC
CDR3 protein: CASTPGQGYGYTF

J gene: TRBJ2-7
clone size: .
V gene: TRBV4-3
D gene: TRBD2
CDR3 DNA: TGCGCCAGCAGCCAGGAAGTACTAGCGGGGGCCTACGAGCAGTACTTC
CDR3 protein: CASSQEVLAGAYEQYF

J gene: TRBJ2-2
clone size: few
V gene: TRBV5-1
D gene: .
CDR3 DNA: TGCGCCAGCAGCTTGGTGAGCACCGGGGAGCTGTTTTTT
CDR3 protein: CASSLVSTGELFF

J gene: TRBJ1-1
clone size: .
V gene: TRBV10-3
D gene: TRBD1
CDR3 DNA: TGTGCCATCACCTTAGGCCCCCCTAGACACAGGGGGTTGATGGACACTGAAGCTTTCTTT
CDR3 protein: CAITLGPPRHRGLMDTEAFF

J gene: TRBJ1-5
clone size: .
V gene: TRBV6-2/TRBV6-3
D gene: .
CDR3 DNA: TGTGCCAGCAGTTACGTACAGGGCCACCGGCCCCAGCATTTT
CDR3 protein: CASSYVQGHRPQHF

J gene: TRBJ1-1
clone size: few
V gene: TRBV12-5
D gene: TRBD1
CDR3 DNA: TGTGCTAGTGGCCGCGACAGGGGGCGTCGTTTGAGGACTGAAGCTTTCTTT
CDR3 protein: CASGRDRGRRLRTEAFF

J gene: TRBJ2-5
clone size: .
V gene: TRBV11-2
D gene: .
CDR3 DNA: TGTGCCAGCAGCTTAGCGGGAGTAGAGACCCAGTACTTC
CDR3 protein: CASSLAGVETQYF